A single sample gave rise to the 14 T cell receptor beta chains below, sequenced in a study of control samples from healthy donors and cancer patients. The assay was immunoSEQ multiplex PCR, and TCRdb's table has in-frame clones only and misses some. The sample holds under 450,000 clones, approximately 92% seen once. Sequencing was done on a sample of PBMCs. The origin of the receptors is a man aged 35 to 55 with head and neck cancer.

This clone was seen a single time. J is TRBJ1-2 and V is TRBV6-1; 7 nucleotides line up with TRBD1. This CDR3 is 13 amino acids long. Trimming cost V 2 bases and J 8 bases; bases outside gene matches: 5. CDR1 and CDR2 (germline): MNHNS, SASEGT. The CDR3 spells CASSEKGARGYTF. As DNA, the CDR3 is TGTGCCAGCAGTGAAAAGGGGGCGCGAGGCTACACCTTC.

In DNA, the CDR3 is TGTGCCACCAACCCCGGGACTATGGGGTCCACAGATACGCAGTATTTT. It is translated as CATNPGTMGSTDTQYF. The gene calls are TRBV15 and TRBJ2-3; 7 bases agree with TRBD2. Germline trimming cut 7 bases from V and 2 bases from J; bases unmatched to any gene: 12. The germline V gene encodes CDR1 LNHNV and CDR2 YYDKDF (reference sequence). CDR3 length: 16 amino acids.

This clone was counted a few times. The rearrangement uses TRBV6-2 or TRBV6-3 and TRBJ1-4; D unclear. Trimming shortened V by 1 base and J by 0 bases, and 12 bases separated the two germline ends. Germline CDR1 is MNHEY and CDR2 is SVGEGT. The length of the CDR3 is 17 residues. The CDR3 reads CASSYFQAPATNEKLFF. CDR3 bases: TGTGCCAGCAGTTACTTCCAAGCTCCGGCAACTAATGAAAAACTGTTTTTT.

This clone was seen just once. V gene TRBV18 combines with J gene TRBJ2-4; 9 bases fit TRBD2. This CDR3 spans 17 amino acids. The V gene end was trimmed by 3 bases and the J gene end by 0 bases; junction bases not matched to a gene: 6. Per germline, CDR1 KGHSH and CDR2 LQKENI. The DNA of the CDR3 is TGTGCCAGCTCACCGGTAGCGGGAGACAAAGCCAAAAACATTCAGTACTTC. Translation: CASSPVAGDKAKNIQYF.

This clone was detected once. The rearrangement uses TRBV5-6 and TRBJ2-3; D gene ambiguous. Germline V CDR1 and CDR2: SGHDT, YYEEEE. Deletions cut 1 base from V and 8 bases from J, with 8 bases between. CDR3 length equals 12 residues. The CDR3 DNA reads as TGTGCCAGCAGCTTGATGTTAGGTACGCAGTATTTT. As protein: CASSLMLGTQYF.

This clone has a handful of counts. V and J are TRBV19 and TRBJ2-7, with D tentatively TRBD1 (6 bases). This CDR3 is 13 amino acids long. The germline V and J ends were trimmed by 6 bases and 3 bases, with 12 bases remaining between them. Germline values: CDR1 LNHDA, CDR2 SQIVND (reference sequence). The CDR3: CASSPQGGYEQYF. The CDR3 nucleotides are TGTGCCAGTAGCCCACAGGGTGGCTACGAGCAGTACTTC.

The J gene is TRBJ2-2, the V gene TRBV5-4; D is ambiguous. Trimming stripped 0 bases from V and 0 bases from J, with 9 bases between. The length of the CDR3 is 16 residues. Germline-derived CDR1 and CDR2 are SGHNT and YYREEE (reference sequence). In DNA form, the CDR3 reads TGTGCCAGCAGCTTGGTGGGTGACGCGAACACCGGGGAGCTGTTTTTT. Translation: CASSLVGDANTGELFF. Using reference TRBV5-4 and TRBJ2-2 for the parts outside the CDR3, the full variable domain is ETGVTQSPTHLIKTRGQQVTLRCSSQSGHNTVSWYQQALGQGPQFIFQYYREEENGRGNFPPRFSGLQFPNYSSELNVNALELDDSALYLCASSLVGDANTGELFFGEGSRLTVL.

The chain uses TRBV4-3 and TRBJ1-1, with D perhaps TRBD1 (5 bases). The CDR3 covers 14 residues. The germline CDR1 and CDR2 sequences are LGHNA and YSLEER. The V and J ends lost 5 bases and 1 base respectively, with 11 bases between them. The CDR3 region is CASSSGGKNTEAFF. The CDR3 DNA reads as TGCGCCAGCAGCTCGGGGGGAAAGAACACTGAAGCTTTCTTT.

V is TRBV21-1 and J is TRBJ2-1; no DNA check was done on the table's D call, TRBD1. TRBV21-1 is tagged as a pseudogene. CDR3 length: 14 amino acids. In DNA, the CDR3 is TGTGCCAGCAGCACGGACAGGGGGCGCGTTGAGCAGTTCTTC. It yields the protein CASSTDRGRVEQFF.

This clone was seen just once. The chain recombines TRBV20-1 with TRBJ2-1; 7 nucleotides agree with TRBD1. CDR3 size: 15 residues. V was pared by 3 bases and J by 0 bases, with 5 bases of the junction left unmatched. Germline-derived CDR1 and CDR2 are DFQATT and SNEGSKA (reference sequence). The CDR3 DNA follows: TGCAGTGCTAGTATTGGGACAGCCTCCTACAATGAGCAGTTCTTC. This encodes CSASIGTASYNEQFF.

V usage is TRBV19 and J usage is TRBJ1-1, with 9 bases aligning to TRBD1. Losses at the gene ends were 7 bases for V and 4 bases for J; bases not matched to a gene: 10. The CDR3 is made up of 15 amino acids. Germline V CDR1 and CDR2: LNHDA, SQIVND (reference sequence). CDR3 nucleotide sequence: TGTGCCAGTACCTCACCGACAGGGGGAGGCACTGAAGCTTTCTTT. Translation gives CASTSPTGGGTEAFF.

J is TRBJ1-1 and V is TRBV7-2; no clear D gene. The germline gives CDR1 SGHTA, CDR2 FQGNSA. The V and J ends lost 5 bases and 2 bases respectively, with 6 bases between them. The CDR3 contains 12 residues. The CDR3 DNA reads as TGTGCCAGCAGCGTAGTAAACACTGAAGCTTTCTTT. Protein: CASSVVNTEAFF.

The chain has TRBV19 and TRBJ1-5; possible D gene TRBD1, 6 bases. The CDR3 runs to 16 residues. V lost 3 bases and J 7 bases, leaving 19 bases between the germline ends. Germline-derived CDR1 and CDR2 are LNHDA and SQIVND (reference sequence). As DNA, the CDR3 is TGTGCCAGTAGTATCATCCCGGGGGCGATAGAACAGCCCCAGCATTTT. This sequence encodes CASSIIPGAIEQPQHF.

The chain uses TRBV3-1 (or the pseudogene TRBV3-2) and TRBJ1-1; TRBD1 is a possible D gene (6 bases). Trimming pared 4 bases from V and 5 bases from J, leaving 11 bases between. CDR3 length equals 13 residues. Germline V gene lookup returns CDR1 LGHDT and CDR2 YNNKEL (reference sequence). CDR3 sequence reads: CASSPGTSTEAFF. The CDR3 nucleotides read TGTGCCAGCAGCCCTGGGACATCGACTGAAGCTTTCTTT.